Listed below are T cell receptor beta chains from one sample, sequenced in a study of control samples from healthy donors and cancer patients. Profiled with immunoSEQ multiplex PCR; TCRdb holds only in-frame clones, not every one. The sample has some 140,000 clones; approximately 86% are singletons. Sequenced sample: blood. All receptors come from a woman aged 25 to 45 in good health. CDR3s include the opening cysteine and the closing phenylalanine or tryptophan. D genes are given only for firm matches. Size tells how often a clone was seen (once, few, many) or the class of an expanded clone, and some rows leave it out.

DNA | CDR3 | D | J | size | length | V
TGTGCCAGCAGTTTAGGGGGGGGAGGGACGCAGTATTTT | CASSLGGGGTQYF | TRBD2 | TRBJ2-3 | NA | 13 | TRBV28
TGTGCCAGCAGTTCTGGTGATAGCGGACCCTACGAGCAGTACTTC | CASSSGDSGPYEQYF | NA | TRBJ2-7 | once | 15 | TRBV2
TGCAGTGCGGGACAGGAGGAGACCCAGTACTTC | CSAGQEETQYF | TRBD1 | TRBJ2-5 | NA | 11 | TRBV20-1
TGTGCCAGCTCCCCAACAGGGGCGGACAATGAGCAGTTCTTC | CASSPTGADNEQFF | TRBD1 | TRBJ2-1 | NA | 14 | TRBV18
TGTGCCATCAGTGAAAGCCGCTCTGGAAACACCATATATTTT | CAISESRSGNTIYF | NA | TRBJ1-3 | NA | 14 | TRBV10-3
TGTGCCAGCAGTTTAAGTGGCAATCAGCCCCAGCATTTT | CASSLSGNQPQHF | NA | TRBJ1-5 | NA | 13 | TRBV28
TGTGCCAGCAGCTTACTTAGCGGAGAAACCAATGAGCAGTTCTTC | CASSLLSGETNEQFF | NA | TRBJ2-1 | NA | 15 | TRBV7-2
TGTGCCAGCAGGGGACAGATCAACACTGAAGCTTTCTTT | CASRGQINTEAFF | TRBD1 | TRBJ1-1 | NA | 13 | TRBV6-6
TGCGCCAGCAGCTTGGACGGCAGAGGAAACACCATATATTTT | CASSLDGRGNTIYF | NA | TRBJ1-3 | once | 14 | TRBV5-1
TGTGCCAGCAGCAAAGCGGGCCTTAGCACAGATACGCAGTATTTT | CASSKAGLSTDTQYF | NA | TRBJ2-3 | once | 15 | TRBV7-3
TGTGCCAGCAGTTCCTACGGGGCAGGCAACGCTGGAAACACCATATATTTT | CASSSYGAGNAGNTIYF | NA | TRBJ1-3 | NA | 17 | TRBV27
TGTGCCAGTAGTAGGAGACAGGGACCTAGCAATCAGCCCCAGCATTTT | CASSRRQGPSNQPQHF | TRBD1 | TRBJ1-5 | once | 16 | TRBV19
TGCGCCAGCAGCTTGGACGTCGGGGCAGGGTACAATGAGCAGTTCTTC | CASSLDVGAGYNEQFF | NA | TRBJ2-1 | NA | 16 | TRBV5-1
TGTGCCAGCAGTTTAGGGCCCGGGGTCTCGCAGTTCTTC | CASSLGPGVSQFF | NA | TRBJ2-1 | NA | 13 | TRBV12-3/TRBV12-4
TGTGCCAGTAACCAACAGGGGGGAGAGACCCAGTACTTC | CASNQQGGETQYF | TRBD1 | TRBJ2-5 | NA | 13 | TRBV19
TGTGCCAGCAGCGCCCAGGGATTCTATGGCTACACCTTC | CASSAQGFYGYTF | NA | TRBJ1-2 | NA | 13 | TRBV2
TGTGCCAGCAGGCGTCTAGCGGGGGGAATGGATGAGCAGTTCTTC | CASRRLAGGMDEQFF | TRBD2 | TRBJ2-1 | NA | 15 | TRBV6-5
TGTGCTAGTGGTTGGGGACAGGGGGACTATGGCTACACCTTC | CASGWGQGDYGYTF | TRBD1 | TRBJ1-2 | NA | 14 | TRBV12-5
TGTGCCAGCACCTATTCCGGGGGAGCCATGAACACTGAAGCTTTCTTT | CASTYSGGAMNTEAFF | NA | TRBJ1-1 | few | 16 | TRBV7-9
TGTGCCAGCAGTTCGACAGACCTTAGTGAAGCTTTCTTT | CASSSTDLSEAFF | NA | TRBJ1-1 | NA | 13 | TRBV6-4
TGTGCCAGCAGCCCAAGAAGGTCGGCTGAGCAGTTCTTC | CASSPRRSAEQFF | NA | TRBJ2-1 | NA | 13 | TRBV11-3
TGTGCCAGCAGCCTGGACAGGGCTAGCACAGATACGCAGTATTTT | CASSLDRASTDTQYF | TRBD1 | TRBJ2-3 | NA | 15 | TRBV7-2
TGCAGTGCTAGTTTCCGGAGGAATAATGAAAAACTGTTTTTT | CSASFRRNNEKLFF | NA | TRBJ1-4 | NA | 14 | TRBV20-1
TGTGCCACCAGCAAGATCAGGGGCGCGGGGGGAAACACCATATATTTT | CATSKIRGAGGNTIYF | NA | TRBJ1-3 | once | 16 | TRBV15
TGTGCCAGCTCACTCGGACAGACTTATCAGCCCCAGCATTTT | CASSLGQTYQPQHF | NA | TRBJ1-5 | NA | 14 | TRBV18
TGCAGCGTTGGGCTACCCGAGAACAATGAGCAGTTCTTC | CSVGLPENNEQFF | NA | TRBJ2-1 | NA | 13 | TRBV29-1
TGTGCCAGCAGCGGGTTAAGCCAAGAGACCCAGTACTTC | CASSGLSQETQYF | NA | TRBJ2-5 | NA | 13 | TRBV14
TGTGCCAGCAGTTCGGGGACACCTAACTATGGCTACACCTTC | CASSSGTPNYGYTF | NA | TRBJ1-2 | NA | 14 | TRBV6-2/TRBV6-3
TGTGCCAGCAGCTTAGCGGGGTTCCACAATGAGCAGTTCTTC | CASSLAGFHNEQFF | NA | TRBJ2-1 | NA | 14 | TRBV7-6
TGTGCCAGCAGTTTGGACAGGGTGAGGAACTATGGCTACACCTTC | CASSLDRVRNYGYTF | TRBD1 | TRBJ1-2 | NA | 15 | TRBV11-1
TGTGCCAGCAGTTTTTCTTGGGAGGACGAGCAGTACTTC | CASSFSWEDEQYF | NA | TRBJ2-7 | NA | 13 | TRBV28
TGTGCCAGCAGTTTATCGGAAGAGACCCAGTACTTC | CASSLSEETQYF | NA | TRBJ2-5 | NA | 12 | TRBV12-3/TRBV12-4
TGTGCCAGCAGTTACTCAGGTACAGGGAATCAGCCCCAGCATTTT | CASSYSGTGNQPQHF | NA | TRBJ1-5 | NA | 15 | TRBV6-2/TRBV6-3
TGTGCCAGCAGCAAAGGTAGAGAGGGTATGGGCAATCAGCCCCAGCATTTT | CASSKGREGMGNQPQHF | NA | TRBJ1-5 | NA | 17 | TRBV21-1
TGCGCCAGTTATGCGGGAGGAGTTTATGAGCAGTTCTTC | CASYAGGVYEQFF | TRBD2 | TRBJ2-1 | few | 13 | TRBV5-1
TGTGCCAGCAGCCTAGACCGGACAGTTGGAAACACCATATATTTT | CASSLDRTVGNTIYF | NA | TRBJ1-3 | NA | 15 | TRBV6-5
TGCGCCAGCAGCTCGCTGGGACTAGCGGTAGGAAGCGCCGGGGAGCTGTTTTTT | CASSSLGLAVGSAGELFF | TRBD2 | TRBJ2-2 | NA | 18 | TRBV5-1
TGTGCCAGCAGCCCTACCAGCTCCTACAATGAGCAGTTCTTC | CASSPTSSYNEQFF | NA | TRBJ2-1 | NA | 14 | TRBV5-4
TGTGCCAGTAGTTTGGGACAGGGGTTAGATACGCAGTATTTT | CASSLGQGLDTQYF | TRBD1 | TRBJ2-3 | few | 14 | TRBV19
TGTGCCAGTAGTAGTGGGATGGGCCTTCAGTACTTC | CASSSGMGLQYF | NA | TRBJ2-7 | NA | 12 | TRBV19
TGCAGTGCGTCGGGCAGCACTGAAGCTTTCTTT | CSASGSTEAFF | NA | TRBJ1-1 | NA | 11 | TRBV20-1